These 10 T cell receptor beta chains share one sample of origin, sequenced in a study of T-cell reconstitution after alpha-beta-depleted transplantation in children. The authors prepared the TCRbeta library with unique molecular identifiers. TCRdb processed the PCR reads anew with MiXCR; each CDR3 protein has one entry. The sample holds about 200,000 distinct CDR3 sequences, approximately 7% seen once. Sequenced material: PBMCs, taken before TCRalphabeta/CD19-depleted stem cell transplant. The receptors stem from a boy aged 2 to 10 with acute lymphoblastic leukemia, due to receive a stem cell transplant.

This clonotype showed up just a few times. The rearrangement joins TRBV12-3 or TRBV12-4 to TRBJ1-2; D possibly corresponds to TRBD1 (5 bases). V was trimmed by 5 bases and J by 4 bases, leaving 8 bases between them. The CDR3 totals 12 residues. CDR3 protein: CASSPGRYGYTF. The CDR3 nucleotides read TGTGCCAGCAGTCCAGGGCGCTATGGCTACACCTTC.

Comment on this clonotype: A much more abundant neighbour one base away suggests this may be a read error. The V and J genes are TRBV12-3 or TRBV12-4 and TRBJ2-1; the D gene could be TRBD1 or TRBD2 (5 bases each). V lost 1 base and J 16 bases, leaving 20 bases between the germline ends. CDR3 size: 14 residues. The CDR3 coding sequence is TGTGCCAGCAGTTTAGGGGAGCGGCGACAAAGGGGTTTCTTC. This sequence encodes CASSLGERRQRGFF.

This clonotype was seen only a few times. The chain is built from TRBV12-5 and TRBJ1-1, with D maybe TRBD1 (6 bases). The CDR3 contains 14 residues. In germline, CDR1 is LGHNT, CDR2 FRNRAP. V was shortened by 6 bases and J by 4 bases, with 15 bases between the two germline ends. CDR3 nucleotides: TGTGCTAGTGGCCTGACAGGTAGGGGCACTGAAGCTTTCTTT. Translating gives CASGLTGRGTEAFF. Full variable domain (outside the CDR3, taken from reference TRBV12-5 and TRBJ1-1): DARVTQTPRHKVTEMGQEVTMRCQPILGHNTVFWYRQTMMQGLELLAYFRNRAPLDDSGMPKDRFSAEMPDATLATLKIQPSEPRDSAVYFCASGLTGRGTEAFFGQGTRLTVV.

This clonotype occurred many times. CDR3 coding DNA: TGCAGCGTTGGGGGGTTTGATCAGCCCCAGCATTTT. It encodes CSVGGFDQPQHF. This chain uses TRBV29-1 with TRBJ1-5, with D perhaps matching TRBD1 (5 bases). CDR1 and CDR2 from the germline V gene are SQVTM and ANQGSEA. There are 12 residues in the CDR3. Deletions cut 4 bases from V and 5 bases from J, with 9 bases between.

This clonotype has at least ten counts. The chain has TRBV7-9 and TRBJ2-7; 10 bases fit TRBD1. V was pared by 5 bases and J by 3 bases, with 4 bases of the junction left unmatched. The CDR3 is 14 residues long. The germline V gene encodes CDR1 SEHNR and CDR2 FQNEAQ (reference sequence). CDR3 coding DNA: TGTGCCAGCAGCCAGGGACAGGGGCTCTACGAGCAGTACTTC. This translates into CASSQGQGLYEQYF.

Many counts were recorded for this clonotype. The chain links TRBV6-2 or TRBV6-3 to TRBJ2-3; D is perhaps TRBD2 (6 bases). Germline lookup yields CDR1 MNHEY and CDR2 SVGEGT. This CDR3 has 14 residues. Trimming cost V 2 bases and J 2 bases, with 8 bases left between them. CDR3 region: CASSYRGITDTQYF. The CDR3 DNA follows: TGTGCCAGCAGTTACCGGGGGATCACAGATACGCAGTATTTT.

At least ten counts were recorded for this clonotype. This rearrangement joins TRBV29-1 to TRBJ2-1; TRBD1 aligns across 10 bases. The CDR3 spans 14 residues. The V and J ends lost 7 bases and 7 bases, in that order; junction bases with no gene match: 10. CDR1 is SQVTM, CDR2 ANQGSEA, per germline. Here the CDR3 DNA reads TGCAGCGCCGATGACAGGGGGCTCGGGAATGAGCAGTTCTTC. This encodes CSADDRGLGNEQFF.

This clonotype was observed many times. The chain is built from TRBV3-1 and TRBJ2-3, with 8 positions matching TRBD2. Germline V gives CDR1 LGHDT, CDR2 YNNKEL (reference sequence). The length of the CDR3 is 15 residues. Losses at the gene ends were 6 bases for V and 2 bases for J; bases not matched to a gene: 7. The CDR3 loop reads CASRHTSGYTDTQYF. Here the CDR3 DNA reads TGTGCCAGCAGACACACTAGCGGCTACACAGATACGCAGTATTTT.

The chain carries TRBV12-3 or TRBV12-4 and TRBJ1-5; TRBD1 matches 8 bases. The CDR3 is made up of 13 amino acids. V was clipped by 7 bases and J by 10 bases; unmatched bases: 9. The CDR3: CASNVQGVGPQHF. CDR3 in DNA: TGTGCCAGCAACGTACAGGGGGTAGGACCCCAGCATTTT.

V is TRBV5-1 and J is TRBJ2-5; 8 positions agree with TRBD1. Trimming at V came to 5 bases and at J to 5 bases, leaving 11 bases not matched to a gene. Germline CDR1 SGHRS, CDR2 YFSETQ. CDR3 size: 15 residues. CDR3: CASRMHRGSVETQYF. In DNA, the CDR3 is TGCGCCAGCAGAATGCACAGGGGGAGCGTTGAGACCCAGTACTTC.